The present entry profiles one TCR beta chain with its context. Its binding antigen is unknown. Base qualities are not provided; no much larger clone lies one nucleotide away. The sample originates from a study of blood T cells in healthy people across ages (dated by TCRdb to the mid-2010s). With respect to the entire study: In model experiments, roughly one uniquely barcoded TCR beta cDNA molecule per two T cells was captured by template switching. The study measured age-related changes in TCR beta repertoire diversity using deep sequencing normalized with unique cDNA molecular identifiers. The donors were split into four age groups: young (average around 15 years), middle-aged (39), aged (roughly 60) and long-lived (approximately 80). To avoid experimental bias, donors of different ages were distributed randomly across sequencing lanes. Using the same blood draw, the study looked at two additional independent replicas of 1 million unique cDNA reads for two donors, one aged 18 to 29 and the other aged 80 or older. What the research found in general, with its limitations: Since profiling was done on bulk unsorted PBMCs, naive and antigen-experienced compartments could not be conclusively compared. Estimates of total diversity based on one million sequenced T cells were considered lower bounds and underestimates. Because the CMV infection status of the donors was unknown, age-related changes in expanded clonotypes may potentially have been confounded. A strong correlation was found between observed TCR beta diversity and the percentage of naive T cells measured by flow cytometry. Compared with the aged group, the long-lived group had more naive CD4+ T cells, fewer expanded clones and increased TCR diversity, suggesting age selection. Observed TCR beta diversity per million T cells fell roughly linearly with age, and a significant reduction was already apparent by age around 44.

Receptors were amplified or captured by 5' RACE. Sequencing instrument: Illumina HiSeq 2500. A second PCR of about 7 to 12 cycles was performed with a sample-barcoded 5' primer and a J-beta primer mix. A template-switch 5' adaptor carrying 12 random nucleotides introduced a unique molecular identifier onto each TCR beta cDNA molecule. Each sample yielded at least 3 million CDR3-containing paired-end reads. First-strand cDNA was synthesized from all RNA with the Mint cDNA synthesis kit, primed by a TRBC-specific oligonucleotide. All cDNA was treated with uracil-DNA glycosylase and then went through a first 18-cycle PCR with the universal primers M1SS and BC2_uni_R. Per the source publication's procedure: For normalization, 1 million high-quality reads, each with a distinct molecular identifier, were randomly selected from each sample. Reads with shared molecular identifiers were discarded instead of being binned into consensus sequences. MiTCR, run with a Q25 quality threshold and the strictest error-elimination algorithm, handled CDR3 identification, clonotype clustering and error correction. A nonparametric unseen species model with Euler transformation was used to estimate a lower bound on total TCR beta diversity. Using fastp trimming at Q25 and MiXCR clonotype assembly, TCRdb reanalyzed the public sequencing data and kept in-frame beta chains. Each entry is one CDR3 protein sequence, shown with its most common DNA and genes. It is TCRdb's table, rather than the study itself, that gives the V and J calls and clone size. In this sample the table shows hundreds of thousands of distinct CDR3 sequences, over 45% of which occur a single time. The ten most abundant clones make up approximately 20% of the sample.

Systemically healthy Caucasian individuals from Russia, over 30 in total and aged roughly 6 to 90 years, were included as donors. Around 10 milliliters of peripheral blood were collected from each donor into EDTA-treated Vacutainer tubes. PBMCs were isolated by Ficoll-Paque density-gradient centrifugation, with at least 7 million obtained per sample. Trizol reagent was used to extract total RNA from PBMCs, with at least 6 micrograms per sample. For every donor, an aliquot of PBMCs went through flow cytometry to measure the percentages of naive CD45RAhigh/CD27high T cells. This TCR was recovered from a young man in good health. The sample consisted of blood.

The CDR3 has the sequence CSVVTVPSYEQYF. The DNA sequence follows: TGCAGCGTTGTGACAGTCCCCTCCTACGAGCAGTACTTC. The rearrangement combines TRBV29-1 with TRBJ2-7; 5 matching bases give a weak D call of TRBD1. V lost 4 bases and J lost 0 bases; the stretch between them is 10 bases long. Based on the germline V gene, the CDR1 and CDR2 sequences are SQVTM and ANQGSEA. The CDR3 starts with the cysteine, ends with the phenylalanine, and has 13 residues. CDR3 DNA only is kept here, 39 bases in frame from base 1.